Detailed here is one TCR beta chain. Profiling relied on immunoSEQ multiplex PCR, and the TCRdb table lists in-frame clones only, not all of them. The sample consists of 230,000 or so clones, roughly 94% of them appearing once. The data stem from a study of control samples from healthy donors and cancer patients. The source is a man aged 45-65 years in good health. Material: blood.

This CDR3 is CASSSNDRGYEQYF. CDR3 sequence (DNA): TGTGCCAGCAGCTCTAACGACAGGGGCTACGAGCAGTACTTC. The V and J genes are TRBV7-6 and TRBJ2-7, with TRBD1 identical over 8 bases. V was pared by 4 bases and J by 3 bases, with 5 bases of the junction left unmatched. This CDR3 region has 14 residues. Germline V gene data show CDR1 as SGHVS and CDR2 as FNYEAQ.